This T cell receptor (beta chain) was sequenced during a study of T cell responses to AZD1222 COVID-19 vaccine. Overall study context: Pooled in the analysis were second doses at about 4 or about 12 weeks.

The ends lost 5 bases at V and 8 bases at J; junction bases unmatched: 11. The CDR3 runs 15 residues. Germline assignment: CDR1 MNHEY and CDR2 SVGAGI. Clones were sequenced by immunoSEQ multiplex PCR, and TCRdb holds only the in-frame ones, with some missing. The sample contains some 170,000 clones, just over 90% of which appear only once. Study-level findings and limits: In all cases, repertoires were sampled only after the peak T cell response.

About this clone itself: Its antigen is as yet unknown.

Specimen: peripheral blood, collected on day 0 of AZD1222 vaccination. This clonotype originated in an adult in good health. The chain carries TRBV6-5 and TRBJ1-1, with TRBD1 matching over 10 bases. The CDR3 reads CASSRPGQGTVEAFF. CDR3 bases: TGTGCCAGCAGTCGACCGGGACAGGGGACGGTAGAAGCTTTCTTT.